The 10 T cell receptor beta chains below were found in one sample sequenced in a study of CD8+ T cells in alopecia areata (dated by TCRdb to the late 2010s). Library generation was performed with the immunoSEQ multiplex PCR assay. For TCR sequencing, RNA was extracted from every sample and reverse transcribed into cDNA to serve as template. TCRdb stores this immuneACCESS table with in-frame sequences only. Part of the clones is absent; in the studies checked, under half of the shortfall reflects unresolved V genes, and no reason is known for the rest. This sample has over 70,000 clones in its table, and roughly 70% of those were observed once. About a quarter of the sample is in the top ten clones. In the paper's terms, the time point label means: about 25 weeks on oral tofacitinib. The sample's treatment or condition label, decoded: oral pan-JAK inhibitor, 5-10 mg twice daily. Here the sequenced sample was CD8+ T cells sorted from blood, taken at week 24, from a patient treated with tofacitinib. These receptors all come from a human donor with alopecia areata.

The sample holds one count of this clone. V usage is TRBV4-3 and J usage is TRBJ1-5; 8 nucleotides line up with TRBD1. Germline CDR1 is LGHNA and CDR2 is YSLEER. The V segment lost 2 bases and the J segment 3 bases; nucleotides outside the gene matches: 6. CDR3 size: 16 residues. CDR3 residues: CASSQSRTGINQPQHF. The CDR3 DNA reads as TGCGCCAGCAGCCAAAGCAGGACAGGGATCAATCAGCCCCAGCATTTT.

The V call is TRBV7-2, the J call TRBJ2-5, with a tentative D call TRBD1 (5 bases). V was cut by 1 base and J by 2 bases, with 23 bases left in between. CDR1 is SGHTA and CDR2 is FQGNSA in the germline V gene. The CDR3 spans 19 residues. The CDR3 loop reads CASSLEPLWASREQETQYF. CDR3 nucleotide sequence: TGTGCCAGCAGCTTAGAACCCCTTTGGGCCAGCAGGGAACAAGAGACCCAGTACTTC.

This clone was seen many times. The CDR3 nucleotides are TGTGCCAGCAGTTTATCACAGGGGGCAGATACGCAGTATTTT. Protein: CASSLSQGADTQYF. The V gene is TRBV27, the J gene TRBJ2-3; TRBD1 agrees at 8 bases. V was clipped by 0 bases and J by 4 bases; unmatched bases: 0. The length of the CDR3 is 14 residues. Germline V gene lookup returns CDR1 MNHEY and CDR2 SMNVEV (reference sequence).

The CDR3 loop reads CASSEVLAVGGTQYF. DNA of the CDR3: TGTGCCAGCAGTGAGGTTCTAGCGGTCGGGGGGACCCAGTACTTC. This chain links TRBV2 with TRBJ2-5; TRBD2 agrees at 7 bases. Germline assignment: CDR1 SNHLY and CDR2 FYNNEI. The ends lost 3 bases at V and 7 bases at J; junction bases unmatched: 11. The CDR3 extends over 15 amino acids. Together with reference TRBV2 and TRBJ2-5, the CDR3 gives the full variable domain: EPEVTQTPSHQVTQMGQEVILRCVPISNHLYFYWYRQILGQKVEFLVSFYNNEISEKSEIFDDQFSVERPDGSNFTLKIRSTKLEDSAMYFCASSEVLAVGGTQYFGPGTRLLVL.

This chain uses TRBV5-1 with TRBJ1-5; D not certain. The V gene's germline CDR1 is SGHRS and CDR2 YFSETQ. Trimming took 0 bases from V and 3 from J, leaving 10 bases between them. This CDR3 spans 15 amino acids. This chain's CDR3 is CASSLAGGSNQPQHF. DNA of the CDR3: TGCGCCAGCAGCTTGGCCGGAGGTTCCAATCAGCCCCAGCATTTT. The full variable domain, its missing parts supplied by reference TRBV5-1 and TRBJ1-5, is KAGVTQTPRYLIKTRGQQVTLSCSPISGHRSVSWYQQTPGQGLQFLFEYFSETQRNKGNFPGRFSGRQFSNSRSEMNVSTLELGDSALYLCASSLAGGSNQPQHFGDGTRLSIL.

The chain couples TRBV13 to TRBJ2-1; TRBD2 matches 8 bases. V dropped 4 bases and J dropped 9; count of bases not matched to a gene: 11. The CDR3 has 15 residues. CDR1 and CDR2 (germline): PRHDT, FYEKMQ (reference sequence). The CDR3 spells CASSWSSGSLGEQFF. The CDR3 region has the DNA TGTGCCAGCAGCTGGTCCAGCGGGAGTTTGGGTGAGCAGTTCTTC.

The rearrangement uses TRBV7-9 and TRBJ2-7, with 7 bases matching TRBD1. This CDR3 is built from 17 residues. CDR1 is SEHNR, CDR2 FQNEAQ, per germline (reference sequence). V shed 5 bases, J shed 0 bases, and the junction held 13 bases outside the gene matches. CDR3 amino acids: CASSPNRGPTPSYEQYF. The CDR3 DNA follows: TGTGCCAGCAGCCCGAACAGGGGACCGACCCCCTCCTACGAGCAGTACTTC. The whole variable domain, filled in from reference TRBV7-9 and TRBJ2-7, reads DTGVSQNPRHKITKRGQNVTFRCDPISEHNRLYWYRQTLGQGPEFLTYFQNEAQLEKSRLLSDRFSAERPKGSFSTLEIQRTEQGDSAMYLCASSPNRGPTPSYEQYFGPGTRLTVT.

J is TRBJ1-2 and V is TRBV28, with TRBD1 as a possible D gene (5 bases). Trimming cost V 6 bases and J 6 bases, with 20 bases left between them. The germline gives CDR1 MDHEN, CDR2 SYDVKM. This CDR3 has 15 residues. CDR3 sequence (DNA): TGTGCCAGCAGCCCTCACCACGACAGAACTAATGGCTACACCTTC. Translation gives CASSPHHDRTNGYTF.

This clone has just a few counts. This chain uses TRBV4-3 with TRBJ1-2; D not certain. This CDR3 contains 14 residues. Germline CDR1 and CDR2: LGHNA and YSLEER. Between the trimmed V and J ends, which lost 4 bases and 8 bases, there was a span of 17 bases. This CDR3 is CASSRQTLTLGYTF. The CDR3 bases are TGCGCCAGCAGCCGCCAGACGCTGACGTTGGGCTACACCTTC.

In this sample, this clone turned up a few times. The chain employs TRBV28 and TRBJ2-7; 13 bases line up with TRBD2. The J segment lost 6 bases and the V segment lost 3 bases, leaving 5 bases of the junction unmatched. The germline V gene encodes CDR1 MDHEN and CDR2 SYDVKM. The CDR3 contains 15 residues. The CDR3 sequence is CASSLRTSGSTEQYF. CDR3 nucleotides: TGTGCCAGCAGTTTGAGGACTAGCGGGAGTACCGAGCAGTACTTC.